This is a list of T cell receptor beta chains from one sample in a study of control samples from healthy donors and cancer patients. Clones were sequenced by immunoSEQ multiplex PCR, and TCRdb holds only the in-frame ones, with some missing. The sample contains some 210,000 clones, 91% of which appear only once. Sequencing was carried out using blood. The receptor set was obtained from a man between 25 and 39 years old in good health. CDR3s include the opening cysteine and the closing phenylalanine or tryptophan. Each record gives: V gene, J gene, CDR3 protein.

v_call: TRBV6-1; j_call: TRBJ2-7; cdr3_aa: CASSDPRSGGYEQYF
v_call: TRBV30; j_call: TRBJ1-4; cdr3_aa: CAWSVTGKGEKLFF
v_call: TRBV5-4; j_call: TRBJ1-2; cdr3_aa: CASSHRTVDYGYTF
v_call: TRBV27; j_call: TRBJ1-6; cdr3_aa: CASSLRQGASPLHF
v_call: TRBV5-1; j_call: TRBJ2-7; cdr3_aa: CASSWGQNYEQYF
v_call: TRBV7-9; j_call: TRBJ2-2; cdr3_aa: CASRGTPAANTGELFF
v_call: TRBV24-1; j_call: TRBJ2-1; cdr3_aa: CATSPAEHNEQFF
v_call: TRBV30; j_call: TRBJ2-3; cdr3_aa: CAWSVPRGRSDTQYF
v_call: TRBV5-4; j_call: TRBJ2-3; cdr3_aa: CASSFDRGSTDTQYF
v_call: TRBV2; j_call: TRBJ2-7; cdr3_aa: CASSAPAGAHEQYF
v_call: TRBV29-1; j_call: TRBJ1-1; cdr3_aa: CSVGGGGTEAFF
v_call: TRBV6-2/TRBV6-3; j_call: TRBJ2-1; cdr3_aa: CASSYSMTSGGYRDEQFF
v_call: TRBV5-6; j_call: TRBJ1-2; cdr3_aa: CASSLGHSGTAPDGYTF
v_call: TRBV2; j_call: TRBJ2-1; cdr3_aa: CASILSGGASNNEQFF
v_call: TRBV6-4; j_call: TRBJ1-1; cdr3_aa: CASGGHPPNTEAFF
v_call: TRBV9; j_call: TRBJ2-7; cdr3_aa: CASSAGTGTAADEQYF
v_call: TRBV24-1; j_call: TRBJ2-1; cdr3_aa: CATSEGPYNEQFF
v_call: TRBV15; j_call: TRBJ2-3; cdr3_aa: CATSLRELGTGDTQYF
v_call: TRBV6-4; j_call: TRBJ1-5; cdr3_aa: CATMEGNSNQPQHF
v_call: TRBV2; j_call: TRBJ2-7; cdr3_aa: CASSVDRAYEQYF
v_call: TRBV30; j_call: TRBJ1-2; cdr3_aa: CAGTVTGQGSGYTF
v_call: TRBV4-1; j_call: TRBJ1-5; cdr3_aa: CASSQELRTPNQPQHF
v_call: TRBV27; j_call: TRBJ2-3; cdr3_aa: CASSFKGTSSGGAMTDTQYF
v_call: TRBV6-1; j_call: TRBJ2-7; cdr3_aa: CASSERTGGSYEQYF
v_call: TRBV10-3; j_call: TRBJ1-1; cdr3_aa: CAISEAGGTNTEAFF
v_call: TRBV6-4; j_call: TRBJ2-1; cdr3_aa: CASSQDTSSYNEQFF
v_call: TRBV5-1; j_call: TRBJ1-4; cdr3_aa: CASSLGQGTTEKLFF
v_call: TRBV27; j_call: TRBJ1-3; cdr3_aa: CASGLSGNTIYF
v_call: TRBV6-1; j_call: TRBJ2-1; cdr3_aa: CASSDRQVYNEQFF
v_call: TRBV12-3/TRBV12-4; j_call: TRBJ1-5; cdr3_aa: CASAWGAGQPQHF
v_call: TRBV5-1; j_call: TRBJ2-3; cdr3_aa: CASSLPAAEITDTQYF
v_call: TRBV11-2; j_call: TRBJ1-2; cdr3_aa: CASSFQGAGGYTF
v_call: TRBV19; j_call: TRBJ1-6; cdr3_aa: CASSIFPASSYNSPLHF
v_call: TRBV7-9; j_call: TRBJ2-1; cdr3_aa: CASSLGDRGDDEQFF
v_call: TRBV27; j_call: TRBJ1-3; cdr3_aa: CASRSLPSGNTIYF
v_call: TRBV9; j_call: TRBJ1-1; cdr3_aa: CASSVQGTNTEAFF
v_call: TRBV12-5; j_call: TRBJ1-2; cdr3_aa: CASGLGPEGDTF